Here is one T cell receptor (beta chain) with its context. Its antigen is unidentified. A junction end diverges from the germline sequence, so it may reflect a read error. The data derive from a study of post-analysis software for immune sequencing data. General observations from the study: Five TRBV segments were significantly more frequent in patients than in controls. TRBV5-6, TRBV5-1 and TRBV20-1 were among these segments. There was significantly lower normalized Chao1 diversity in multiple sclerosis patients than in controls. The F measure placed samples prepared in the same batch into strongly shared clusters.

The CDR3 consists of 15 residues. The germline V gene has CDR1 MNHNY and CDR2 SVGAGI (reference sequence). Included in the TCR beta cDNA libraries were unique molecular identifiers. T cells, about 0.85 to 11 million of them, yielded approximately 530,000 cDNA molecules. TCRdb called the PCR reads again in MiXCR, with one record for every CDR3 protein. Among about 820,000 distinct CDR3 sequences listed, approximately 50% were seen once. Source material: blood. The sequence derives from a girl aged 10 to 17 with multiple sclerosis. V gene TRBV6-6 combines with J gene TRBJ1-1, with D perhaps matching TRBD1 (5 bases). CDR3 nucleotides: TGTGTCAGCAGTTACGCCGGACAAATGAACACTGAAGCTTTCTTT. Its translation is CVSSYAGQMNTEAFF.